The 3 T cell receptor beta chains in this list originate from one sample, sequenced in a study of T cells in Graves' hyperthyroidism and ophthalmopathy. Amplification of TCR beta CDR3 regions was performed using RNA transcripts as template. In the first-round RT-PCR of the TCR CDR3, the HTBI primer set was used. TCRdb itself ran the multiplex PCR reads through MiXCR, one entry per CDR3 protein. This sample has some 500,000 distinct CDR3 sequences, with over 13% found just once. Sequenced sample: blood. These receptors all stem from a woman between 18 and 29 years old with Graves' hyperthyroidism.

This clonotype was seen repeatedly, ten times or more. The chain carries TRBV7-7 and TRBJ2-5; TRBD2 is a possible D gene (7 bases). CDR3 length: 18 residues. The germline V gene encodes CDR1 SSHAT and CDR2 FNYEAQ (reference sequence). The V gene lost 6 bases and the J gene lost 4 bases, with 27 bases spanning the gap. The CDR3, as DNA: TGTGCCAGCAGTAAAGGGGTTCTACGCAGGGGAGGGGTAGAGACCCAGTACTTC. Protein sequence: CASSKGVLRRGGVETQYF.

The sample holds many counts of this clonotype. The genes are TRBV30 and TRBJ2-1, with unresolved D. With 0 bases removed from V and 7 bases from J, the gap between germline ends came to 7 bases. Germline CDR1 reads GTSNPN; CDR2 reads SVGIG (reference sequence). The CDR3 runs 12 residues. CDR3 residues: CAWSVLGNEQFF. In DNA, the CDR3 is TGTGCCTGGAGTGTATTAGGGAATGAGCAGTTCTTC.

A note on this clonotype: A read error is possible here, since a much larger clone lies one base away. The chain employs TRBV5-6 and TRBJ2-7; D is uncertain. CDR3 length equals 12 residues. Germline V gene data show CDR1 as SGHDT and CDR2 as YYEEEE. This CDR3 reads CAISLQWYEQYF. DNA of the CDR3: TGTGCCATCAGCCTCCAGTGGTACGAGCAGTACTTC.